The rows below give T cell receptor beta chains drawn from one sample of a study of cytomegalovirus exposure and HLA in healthy donors. Data came from immunoSEQ multiplex PCR; TCRdb stores just in-frame clones and leaves some out. Found here are about 130,000 clones, about four fifths of them singletons; the top ten hold over 9%. Sequenced material: PBMCs. The source of these receptors is a male donor in good health and CMV-seropositive. The CDR3 runs from the conserved cysteine through the conserved F or W. A D gene is named only where the DNA matches it firmly. Size tells how often a clone was seen (once, few, many) or the class of an expanded clone, and some rows leave it out.

NA	TRBV18	TRBJ1-5	NA	CASSPGRDQPQHF	TGTGCCAGCTCACCCGGCAGGGATCAGCCCCAGCATTTT
NA	TRBV9	TRBJ1-2	NA	CASNPPGHLYGYTF	TGTGCCAGCAATCCACCGGGACATCTCTATGGCTACACCTTC
NA	TRBV5-5	TRBJ1-1	NA	CASSLGQGGTEAFF	TGTGCCAGCAGCTTGGGTCAGGGTGGCACTGAAGCTTTCTTT
once	TRBV30	TRBJ2-7	NA	CAWSSGENYEQYF	TGTGCCTGGAGCTCGGGAGAAAACTACGAGCAGTACTTC
NA	TRBV27	TRBJ2-2	NA	CASSLSTGGELFF	TGTGCCAGCAGTTTATCGACGGGCGGGGAGCTGTTTTTT
NA	TRBV27	TRBJ2-1	TRBD2	CASSLSRGGNNEQFF	TGTGCCAGCAGTTTATCAAGGGGAGGGAACAATGAGCAGTTCTTC
NA	TRBV30	TRBJ2-1	TRBD2	CAWSPLPGAGVLYNEQFF	TGTGCCTGGAGTCCCCTCCCAGGAGCGGGAGTTCTCTACAATGAGCAGTTCTTC
NA	TRBV4-1	TRBJ1-1	NA	CASSQGILNTEAFF	TGCGCCAGCAGCCAGGGCATTTTGAACACTGAAGCTTTCTTT
NA	TRBV15	TRBJ2-2	NA	CATSSDRSGTSNTGELFF	TGTGCCACCAGCAGCGATAGATCAGGGACATCGAACACCGGGGAGCTGTTTTTT
NA	TRBV7-2	TRBJ2-7	TRBD1	CASSPWDSGYEQCF	TGTGCCAGCAGCCCCTGGGACAGTGGTTACGAGCAGTGCTTC
once	TRBV4-3	TRBJ2-3	NA	CASSQDPSDTQYF	TGCGCCAGCAGCCAAGATCCTTCAGATACGCAGTATTTT
once	TRBV5-1	TRBJ2-7	TRBD2	CASSFGLDSYEQYF	TGCGCCAGCAGCTTCGGACTAGATAGTTACGAGCAGTACTTC
once	TRBV25-1	TRBJ2-7	TRBD1	CASARDSFYEQYF	TGTGCCAGCGCCCGGGACAGTTTTTACGAGCAGTACTTC
NA	TRBV7-8	TRBJ1-4	NA	CASSHRTVQILDEKLFF	TGTGCCAGCAGCCACCGGACTGTCCAGATCTTGGATGAAAAACTGTTTTTT
NA	TRBV28	TRBJ2-7	NA	CASSWRGREQYF	TGTGCCAGCAGTTGGAGGGGACGTGAGCAGTACTTC
NA	TRBV7-2	TRBJ1-5	NA	CASSPEGRVRYISNQPQHF	TGTGCCAGCAGCCCCGAAGGCAGGGTGCGATATATTAGCAATCAGCCCCAGCATTTT
NA	TRBV7-2	TRBJ1-1	NA	CASSLFGDTEAFF	TGTGCCAGCAGCTTATTCGGGGACACTGAAGCTTTCTTT
NA	TRBV6-5	TRBJ1-1	NA	CASSPQQGNTEAFF	TGTGCCAGCAGTCCCCAACAGGGGAACACTGAAGCTTTCTTT
NA	TRBV7-7	TRBJ1-3	TRBD1	CASSPGTGILSGNTIYF	TGTGCTAGCAGCCCCGGGACAGGAATACTGTCTGGAAACACCATATATTTT
NA	TRBV2	TRBJ1-5	NA	CASRTTSGINNQPQHF	TGTGCCAGCAGGACAACTTCAGGGATCAACAATCAGCCCCAGCATTTT
NA	TRBV11-2	TRBJ1-1	NA	CASSIERVTEAFF	TGTGCCAGCAGCATCGAACGGGTCACTGAAGCTTTCTTT
NA	TRBV7-9	TRBJ2-1	NA	CASSLDVALNEQFF	TGTGCCAGCAGCTTAGATGTAGCGCTAAATGAGCAGTTCTTC